The T cell receptor beta chain under discussion was sequenced for a study of T cells expressing NK-cell markers. Study as a whole: Sequencing covered eight donors, seven HCMV-seropositive and one seronegative. Study-wide results and limits: Nothing established the HCMV specificity of expanded NKG2C+ T cell clones.

Concerning this clonotype itself: As yet, its antigen is unknown.

UMIs were included in TCR beta cDNA generated by 5'RACE template switching. No DNA is given; TCRdb re-called the 5' RACE reads and lists each CDR3 protein once. The sample data list under 200,000 distinct CDR3 sequences. CDR3 size: 18 residues. Germline lookup yields CDR1 LGHNA and CDR2 YNFKEQ. The clonotype comes from a woman aged 18 to 75 in good health. This rearrangement joins TRBV4-2 to TRBJ2-1; the D call from TCRdb, TRBD1, cannot be confirmed without DNA. The sample consisted of blood T cells: a sorted CD56 or NKG2C T cell subset, CD4+ or CD8+ T cells, or bulk PBMC T cells (not recorded which). The CDR3 sequence: CASSQDRGQESSYNEQFF.